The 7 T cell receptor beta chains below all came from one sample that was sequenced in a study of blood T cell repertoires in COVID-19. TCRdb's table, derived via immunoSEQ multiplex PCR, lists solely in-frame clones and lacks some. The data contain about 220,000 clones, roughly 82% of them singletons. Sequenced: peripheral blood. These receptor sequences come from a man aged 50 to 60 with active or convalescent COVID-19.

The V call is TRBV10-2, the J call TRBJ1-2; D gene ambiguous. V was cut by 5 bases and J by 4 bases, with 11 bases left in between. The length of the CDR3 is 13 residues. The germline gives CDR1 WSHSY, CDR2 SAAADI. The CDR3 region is CASSLDGVYGYTF. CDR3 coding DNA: TGCGCCAGCAGTCTAGACGGTGTCTATGGCTACACCTTC.

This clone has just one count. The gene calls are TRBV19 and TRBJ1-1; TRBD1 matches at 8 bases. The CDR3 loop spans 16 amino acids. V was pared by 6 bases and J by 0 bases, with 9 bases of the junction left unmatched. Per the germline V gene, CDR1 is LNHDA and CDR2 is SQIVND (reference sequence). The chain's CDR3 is CASSHGQGRLNTEAFF. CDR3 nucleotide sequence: TGTGCCAGTAGCCACGGACAGGGAAGGTTGAACACTGAAGCTTTCTTT.

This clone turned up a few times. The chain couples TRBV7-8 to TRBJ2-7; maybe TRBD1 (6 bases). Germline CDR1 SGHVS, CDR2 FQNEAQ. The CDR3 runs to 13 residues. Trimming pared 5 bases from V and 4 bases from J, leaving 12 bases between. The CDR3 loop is CASSHGQLYEQYV. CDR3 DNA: TGTGCCAGCAGCCACGGACAGTTATACGAGCAGTACGTC.

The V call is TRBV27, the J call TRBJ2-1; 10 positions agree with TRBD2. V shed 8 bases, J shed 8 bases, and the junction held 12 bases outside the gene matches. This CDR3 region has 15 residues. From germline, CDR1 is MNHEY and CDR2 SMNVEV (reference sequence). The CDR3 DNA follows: TGTGCCAGCGGCGTGTCGCTAGCGGGAGTGTATGAGCAGTTCTTC. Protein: CASGVSLAGVYEQFF.

CDR3 residues: CASSFHPGTTDTQYF. CDR3 nucleotides: TGTGCCAGCAGTTTCCACCCCGGGACTACAGATACGCAGTATTTT. The J gene is TRBJ2-3, the V gene TRBV6-6; D perhaps matches TRBD2 (6 bases). V was pared by 4 bases and J by 3 bases, with 14 bases between. The CDR3 loop spans 15 amino acids. Germline CDR1 reads MNHNY; CDR2 reads SVGAGI (reference sequence).

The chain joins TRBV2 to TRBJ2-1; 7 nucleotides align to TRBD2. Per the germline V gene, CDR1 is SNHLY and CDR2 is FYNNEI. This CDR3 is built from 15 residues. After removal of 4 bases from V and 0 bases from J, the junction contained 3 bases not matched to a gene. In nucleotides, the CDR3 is TGTGCCAGCAGTGGCGGACTAGGCTCCTACAATGAGCAGTTCTTC. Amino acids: CASSGGLGSYNEQFF.

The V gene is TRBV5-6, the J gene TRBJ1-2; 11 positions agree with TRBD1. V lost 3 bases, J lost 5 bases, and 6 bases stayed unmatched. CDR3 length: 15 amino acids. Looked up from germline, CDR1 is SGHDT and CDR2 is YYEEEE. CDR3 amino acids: CASSSWDRGFYGYTF. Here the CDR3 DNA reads TGTGCCAGCAGCTCCTGGGACAGGGGGTTTTATGGCTACACCTTC.